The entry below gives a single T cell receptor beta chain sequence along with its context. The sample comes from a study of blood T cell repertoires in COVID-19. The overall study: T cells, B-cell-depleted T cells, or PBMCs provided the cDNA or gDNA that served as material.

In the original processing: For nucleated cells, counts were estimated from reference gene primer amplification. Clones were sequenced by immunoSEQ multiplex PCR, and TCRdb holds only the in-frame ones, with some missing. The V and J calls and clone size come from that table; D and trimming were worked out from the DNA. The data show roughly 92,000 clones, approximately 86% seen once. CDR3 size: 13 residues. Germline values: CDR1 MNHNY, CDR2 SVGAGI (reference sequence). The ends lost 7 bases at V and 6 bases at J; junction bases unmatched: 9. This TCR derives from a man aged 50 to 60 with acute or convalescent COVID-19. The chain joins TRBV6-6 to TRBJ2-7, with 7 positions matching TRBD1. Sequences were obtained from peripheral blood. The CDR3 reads CASIDRESLEQYF. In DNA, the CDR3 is TGTGCCAGCATCGACAGGGAATCCCTCGAGCAGTACTTC.